One and the same sample provided the 29 T cell receptor beta chains below, sequenced in a study of regulatory T cells in long-lasting Graves disease. Arm-PCR with iRepertoire HTBI primers amplified the CDR3 regions for these TCR beta libraries. Using its own MiXCR run on the multiplex PCR reads, TCRdb lists one record per CDR3 protein. Here the sample spans roughly 400,000 distinct CDR3 sequences, roughly 21% being singletons. Specified time point: persistent/refractory GD, antithyroid drugs over 5 years with positive TRAb. RNA from PBMCs was the source of the TCR library. This specimen consisted of peripheral blood mononuclear cells (PBMCs), obtained when the disease was refractory, from a patient treated with antithyroid drugs. The receptors here all came from a female donor with Graves disease.

This clonotype was detected ten times or more. The junction shows a germline mismatch at one end, possibly a read error. The chain recombines TRBV5-1 with TRBJ2-7; a possible D gene is TRBD2 (6 bases). Germline V gene data show CDR1 as SGHRS and CDR2 as YFSETQ. This CDR3 comprises 13 residues. CDR3 in DNA: TGTGCCAGCAGCGAGACTAGCTCCTACGAGCAGTACTTC. Translating it yields CASSETSSYEQYF.

The chain employs TRBV20-1 and TRBJ2-5, with 7 nucleotides matching TRBD2. Losses at the gene ends were 6 bases for V and 6 bases for J; bases not matched to a gene: 16. This CDR3 comprises 15 residues. Germline V gives CDR1 DFQATT, CDR2 SNEGSKA (reference sequence). In DNA form, the CDR3 reads TGCAGTGCCGCGCCTTCGGGAGGTTGGGAGAAGACCCAGTACTTC. It encodes CSAAPSGGWEKTQYF.

About this clonotype: Being one base from a much bigger clone, this may be a read error. The chain uses TRBV6-1 and TRBJ2-7; possibly TRBD2 for D (6 bases). Germline V gene sequence: CDR1 MNHNS, CDR2 SASEGT. CDR3 size: 12 residues. The CDR3 nucleotides are TGTGCCAGCGGAGGGATCTCCTACGAGCAGCACTTC. Its protein is CASGGISYEQHF.

This chain's CDR3 is CASSLDRASYGYTF. The CDR3 DNA reads as TGCGCCAGCAGCTTGGACAGGGCATCCTATGGCTACACCTTC. The V gene is TRBV5-1, the J gene TRBJ1-2; TRBD1 might be the D (6 bases). The CDR3 is made up of 14 amino acids. V gave up 0 bases and J gave up 4 bases, with 10 bases separating them. Germline V CDR1 and CDR2: SGHRS, YFSETQ.

The chain couples TRBV29-1 to TRBJ2-1, with TRBD2 matching 8 bases. Germline assignment: CDR1 SQVTM and CDR2 ANQGSEA. The CDR3 spans 13 residues. The ends lost 2 bases at V and 5 bases at J; junction bases unmatched: 2. In DNA, the CDR3 is TGCAGCGTTGAAAGAGCGGGAGACAATGAGCAGTTCTTC. Encoded protein: CSVERAGDNEQFF.

This rearrangement joins TRBV13 to TRBJ1-6; D is possibly TRBD1 (5 bases). The V gene lost 4 bases and the J gene lost 5 bases, with 12 bases spanning the gap. Germline CDR1 reads PRHDT; CDR2 reads FYEKMQ (reference sequence). The CDR3 totals 15 residues. The CDR3 coding sequence is TGTGCCAGCAGCTATGGGGGTCCGAATAATTCACCCCTCCACTTT. It specifies CASSYGGPNNSPLHF.

This clonotype was counted only a few times. For the CDR3, the DNA is TGCGCCAGCAGTGAACCGGGACTAGCGGGAGGGTCGGCCGGGGAGCTGTTTTTT. Translation: CASSEPGLAGGSAGELFF. V usage is TRBV10-1 and J usage is TRBJ2-2, with TRBD2 matching 16 bases. The ends lost 3 bases at V and 6 bases at J; junction bases unmatched: 7. This CDR3 has 18 amino acids. The germline gives CDR1 WNHNN, CDR2 SYGVQD (reference sequence).

On this clonotype itself: The final CDR3 position lacks the conserved phenylalanine or tryptophan, pointing to a likely read error. The chain combines TRBV28 with TRBJ2-2; D could derive from TRBD1 or TRBD2 (6 bases each). This CDR3 is 16 amino acids long. From germline, CDR1 is MDHEN and CDR2 SYDVKM. Trimming shortened V by 7 bases and J by 4 bases, and 19 bases separated the two germline ends. In DNA, the CDR3 is TGTGCCAGCACTCTCTCAGGAGGGGGGCGCACCGGGGAGCTGTTTTCT. Translated: CASTLSGGGRTGELFS.

This clonotype has just a few counts. The rearrangement links TRBV5-1 to TRBJ1-2; 7 bases agree with TRBD1. The CDR3 spans 14 residues. Germline V gene sequence: CDR1 SGHRS, CDR2 YFSETQ. J gave up 8 bases and V 3 bases, and 10 bases lay outside the gene matches. CDR3 bases: TGCGCCAGCAGCTCAACGACAGGGATCGGGGGCTACACCTTC. This codes for CASSSTTGIGGYTF. The full variable domain, in which reference TRBV5-1 and TRBJ1-2 provide the parts outside the CDR3, is KAGVTQTPRYLIKTRGQQVTLSCSPISGHRSVSWYQQTPGQGLQFLFEYFSETQRNKGNFPGRFSGRQFSNSRSEMNVSTLELGDSALYLCASSSTTGIGGYTFGSGTRLTVV.

This sequence joins TRBV19 and TRBJ2-2, with 10 positions matching TRBD1. The junction had 5 bases not matched to a gene; V was cut back by 6 bases and J by 4 bases. This CDR3 spans 15 amino acids. Germline V gene data show CDR1 as LNHDA and CDR2 as SQIVND (reference sequence). The CDR3 protein is CASSRTGGTTGELFF. In DNA form, the CDR3 reads TGTGCCAGTAGCAGGACAGGGGGGACCACCGGGGAGCTGTTTTTT.

This clonotype was detected only a few times. The chain couples TRBV5-1 to TRBJ1-1, with 8 positions matching TRBD1. The CDR3 loop spans 17 amino acids. In germline, CDR1 is SGHRS, CDR2 YFSETQ. V shed 0 bases and J 5 bases; nucleotides not matched to a gene: 12. CDR3 nucleotides: TGCGCCAGCAGCTTGGTCGGTCCGGGGACAGGAGGGACTGAAGCTTTCTTT. This sequence encodes CASSLVGPGTGGTEAFF.

This clonotype was counted many times. The chain joins TRBV10-2 to TRBJ2-5; TRBD2 matches 13 bases. The CDR3 has 14 amino acids. Germline trimming cut 4 bases from V and 5 bases from J; bases unmatched to any gene: 1. Per the germline V gene, CDR1 is WSHSY and CDR2 is SAAADI. The CDR3 region is CASSGTSGSETQYF. The CDR3 DNA is TGCGCCAGCAGTGGGACTAGCGGGAGTGAGACCCAGTACTTC.

V gene TRBV5-6 combines with J gene TRBJ1-1; perhaps TRBD1 as D (5 bases). The CDR3 is 13 amino acids. V lost 7 bases, J lost 5 bases, and 15 bases lay in between. Germline lookup yields CDR1 SGHDT and CDR2 YYEEEE. CDR3 nucleotide sequence: TGTGCCAGCCACGCGCAGGGTCTAACTGAAGCTTTCTTT. It is translated as CASHAQGLTEAFF.

This clonotype was counted between two and nine times. V and J are TRBV3-1 and TRBJ1-3; 7 positions agree with TRBD1. This CDR3 has 19 amino acids. Germline V CDR1 and CDR2: LGHDT, YNNKEL (reference sequence). V shed 1 base and J 7 bases; nucleotides not matched to a gene: 19. CDR3 region: CASSQGPGQRRGGQNTIYF. As DNA, the CDR3 is TGTGCCAGCAGCCAAGGACCGGGACAGCGGAGAGGGGGGCAGAACACCATATATTTT.

This clonotype was counted between two and nine times. The chain recombines TRBV20-1 with TRBJ2-2; 7 nucleotides match TRBD2. The length of the CDR3 is 13 residues. CDR1 is DFQATT, CDR2 SNEGSKA, per germline (reference sequence). The CDR3 protein is CGILASNTGELFF. As DNA, the CDR3 is TGCGGGATACTAGCGTCGAACACCGGGGAGCTGTTTTTT.

A note on this clonotype: Germline is not matched at one junction end, which may reflect a read error. This chain links TRBV18 with TRBJ2-7, with D perhaps matching TRBD1 (6 bases). Germline values: CDR1 KGHSH, CDR2 LQKENI. This CDR3 is 14 amino acids long. This CDR3 is CASSPTGSSYKQYF. In DNA, the CDR3 is TGTGCCAGCTCACCTACAGGGTCCTCCTACAAGCAGTACTTC.

Details on this clonotype: A much larger clone lies a single base off, so this may be a read error. The chain couples TRBV25-1 to TRBJ1-1, with D unclear. Germline V gives CDR1 MGHDK, CDR2 SYGVNS. This CDR3 region has 16 residues. The CDR3 coding sequence is TGTGCCAGCGGTGAATATGGAGGGCAGAAGAACACTGAAGCTTTCTTT. Translating gives CASGEYGGQKNTEAFF.

The table lists this clonotype with many counts. The chain recombines TRBV12-5 with TRBJ1-1, with D possibly TRBD1 on 6 matching bases. CDR1 is LGHNT and CDR2 is FRNRAP in the germline V gene. This CDR3 region has 18 residues. V was clipped by 2 bases and J by 3 bases, with 22 bases between them. CDR3 amino acids: CASGLSQAGGELYTEAFF. As DNA, the CDR3 is TGTGCTAGTGGTTTGTCTCAGGCGGGGGGCGAACTTTACACTGAAGCTTTCTTT.

This clonotype was found many times. This chain connects TRBV24-1 to TRBJ2-5; the D gene is possibly TRBD2 (6 bases). The CDR3 contains 15 residues. Per the germline V gene, CDR1 is KGHDR and CDR2 is SFDVKD. Deletions cut 0 bases from V and 1 base from J, with 8 bases between. CDR3 region: CATSDLDGGQETQYF. The CDR3 bases are TGTGCCACCAGTGATTTGGACGGGGGCCAAGAGACCCAGTACTTC.

The J gene is TRBJ2-5, the V gene TRBV5-4; 10 bases line up with TRBD2. The CDR3 contains 15 residues. From germline, CDR1 is SGHNT and CDR2 YYREEE (reference sequence). The V and J ends lost 4 bases and 2 bases, in that order; junction bases with no gene match: 5. The CDR3 loop is CASSSGTSEQETQYF. In DNA, the CDR3 is TGTGCCAGCAGCAGCGGGACTAGCGAACAAGAGACCCAGTACTTC.

V usage is TRBV6-1 and J usage is TRBJ1-4; TRBD1 might be the D (6 bases). V dropped 3 bases and J dropped 8 bases, with 13 bases sitting between them. There are 14 residues in the CDR3. Germline values: CDR1 MNHNS, CDR2 SASEGT. The CDR3 nucleotides read TGTGCCAGCAGTGAGGACAGACTGGGGGAAAAACTGTTTTTT. This encodes CASSEDRLGEKLFF.

In this sample, this clonotype turned up many times. V usage is TRBV5-1 and J usage is TRBJ1-2; 7 nucleotides agree with TRBD1. The germline CDR1 and CDR2 sequences are SGHRS and YFSETQ. This CDR3 is 15 amino acids long. V trimming: 0 bases; J trimming: 1 base; junction bases outside the gene matches: 3. The CDR3 region has the DNA TGCGCCAGCAGCTTGGGAGGGGGCCTTAACTATGGCTACACCTTC. Translated, it gives CASSLGGGLNYGYTF.

This clonotype was seen ten or more times. This chain uses TRBV20-1 with TRBJ2-7; TRBD2 aligns across 7 bases. Germline V CDR1 and CDR2: DFQATT, SNEGSKA (reference sequence). This CDR3 is 16 amino acids long. V dropped 0 bases and J dropped 0; count of bases not matched to a gene: 8. CDR3 DNA sequence: TGCAGTGCTAGAGATTTATCGGGAGGCCTCTCCTACGAGCAGTACTTC. Its translation is CSARDLSGGLSYEQYF.

This clonotype was seen repeatedly, ten times or more. The chain joins TRBV6-2 or TRBV6-3 to TRBJ2-5; TRBD2 agrees at 9 bases. Germline trimming cut 5 bases from V and 3 bases from J; bases unmatched to any gene: 7. This CDR3 contains 15 residues. Germline assignment: CDR1 MNHEY and CDR2 SVGEGT. The CDR3 nucleotides are TGTGCCAGCAGTAGACCGGGACTAGCCAAAGAGACCCAGTACTTC. Protein product: CASSRPGLAKETQYF.

Of note for this clonotype: This sequence may be a read error, since a much larger clone differs from it by one base. The chain links TRBV3-1 to TRBJ2-2; D is uncertain. CDR3 size: 14 residues. Looked up from germline, CDR1 is LGHDT and CDR2 is YNNKEL (reference sequence). The V end was cut by 1 base, the J end by 4 bases, with 7 bases between. The CDR3 nucleotides read TGTGCCAGCAGCCAAGGGGCGTTCACCGGGGAGCTGTTTTTT. Its protein product is CASSQGAFTGELFF. Full variable domain (rest looked up from reference TRBV3-1 and TRBJ2-2): DTAVSQTPKYLVTQMGNDKSIKCEQNLGHDTMYWYKQDSKKFLKIMFSYNNKELIINETVPNRFSPKSPDKAHLNLHINSLELGDSAVYFCASSQGAFTGELFFGEGSRLTVL.

This clonotype was counted only a few times. The chain joins TRBV20-1 to TRBJ2-2; D gene unclear. This CDR3 contains 13 residues. The ends were cut back, 2 bases at V and 1 base at J, with 5 bases in the middle. CDR1 is DFQATT and CDR2 is SNEGSKA in the germline V gene (reference sequence). The CDR3 DNA reads as TGCAGTGCTAGACCACGGAACACCGGGGAGCTGTTTTTT. Protein product: CSARPRNTGELFF.

This clonotype showed up many times. CDR3 residues: CASSLPGSFHEQYF. DNA for the CDR3: TGTGCCAGCAGTCTGCCCGGGAGTTTCCACGAGCAGTACTTC. The rearrangement uses TRBV27 and TRBJ2-7; tentatively, D is TRBD2 (6 bases). V lost 5 bases, J lost 5 bases, and 16 bases lay in between. This CDR3 contains 14 residues. Germline lookup yields CDR1 MNHEY and CDR2 SMNVEV (reference sequence).

This clonotype was detected many times. The chain couples TRBV24-1 to TRBJ1-5; no clear D. From germline, CDR1 is KGHDR and CDR2 SFDVKD. The CDR3 contains 12 residues. V was clipped by 0 bases and J by 4 bases, with 0 bases between them. CDR3 DNA: TGTGCCACCAGTGATTTGAATCAGCCCCAGCATTTT. The encoded protein is CATSDLNQPQHF.

This chain connects TRBV12-3 or TRBV12-4 to TRBJ1-3, with D hard to call. This CDR3 has 12 residues. Trimming took 3 bases from V and 3 from J, leaving 3 bases between them. In DNA form, the CDR3 reads TGTGCCAGCAGTTTTGGTGGAAACACCATATATTTT. Its protein is CASSFGGNTIYF.